This is a list of T cell receptor beta chains from one sample in a study of regulatory dendritic cells for organ transplantation. Their specific antigens are unknown. Profiled with immunoSEQ multiplex PCR; TCRdb holds only in-frame clones, not every one. The sample contains around 21,000 clones, 85% of which appear only once. Sequenced sample: naive CD4+ T cells from blood cultured with dendritic cells. All receptors come from a human donor in good health. Both conserved end residues are part of each CDR3. D genes are given only for firm matches. Clone size is not always given. Where it is, it says once, few, many or a class for expanded clones.

d_call j_call clone_size v_call cdr3_aa cdr3_nt
. TRBJ1-5 once TRBV11-2 CASSLDGRSNQPQHF TGTGCCAGCAGCTTAGACGGGCGTAGCAATCAGCCCCAGCATTTT
. TRBJ2-3 . TRBV27 CASSGDHYTDTQYF TGTGCCAGCAGTGGGGACCACTACACAGATACGCAGTATTTT
TRBD1 TRBJ1-2 . TRBV15 CATSRDPGTGEGYTF TGTGCCACCAGCAGAGACCCCGGGACAGGGGAAGGCTACACCTTC
. TRBJ1-2 . TRBV18 CASSPSGGVGLGYTF TGTGCCAGCTCACCGTCCGGGGGCGTGGGTCTTGGCTACACCTTC
. TRBJ1-1 once TRBV5-4 CASSLTREGAEAFF TGTGCCAGCAGCTTAACTAGGGAGGGCGCTGAAGCTTTCTTT
TRBD2 TRBJ2-1 once TRBV10-3 CAISETSGSIYNEQFF TGTGCCATCAGTGAAACTAGCGGGAGCATTTACAATGAGCAGTTCTTC
. TRBJ2-1 . TRBV7-2 CASSLAGELDEQFF TGTGCCAGCAGCTTAGCCGGAGAACTCGATGAGCAGTTCTTC
. TRBJ1-1 once TRBV5-5 CASSSRDVYTEAFF TGTGCCAGCAGCTCGAGGGACGTGTACACTGAAGCTTTCTTT
. TRBJ2-2 . TRBV2 CASIVPSTDRRLFF TGTGCCAGCATTGTTCCTTCCACGGACAGACGGCTGTTTTTT
. TRBJ2-3 once TRBV5-4 CASSPAGGAGTDTQYF TGTGCCAGCAGCCCCGCTGGGGGGGCCGGGACAGATACGCAGTATTTT
TRBD2 TRBJ2-7 . TRBV6-5 CASSYSILAGSYEQYF TGTGCCAGCAGTTACTCGATCCTAGCGGGATCCTACGAGCAGTACTTC
. TRBJ2-1 . TRBV6-5 CATHRSSYNEQFF TGTGCCACCCACAGAAGCTCCTACAATGAGCAGTTCTTC
. TRBJ1-4 . TRBV6-5 CASSYAGFTNEKLFF TGTGCCAGCAGTTACGCCGGGTTTACTAATGAAAAACTGTTTTTT
. TRBJ2-1 . TRBV6-5 CASSRGVRYNEQFF TGTGCCAGCAGTAGGGGAGTTAGGTACAATGAGCAGTTCTTC
. TRBJ2-5 . TRBV9 CASSEGPRGHWETQYF TGTGCCAGCAGCGAGGGGCCCCGGGGGCATTGGGAGACCCAGTACTTC
. TRBJ2-7 . TRBV7-7 CASSPGVGTYEQYF TGTGCTAGCAGCCCGGGGGTAGGGACATACGAGCAGTACTTC
. TRBJ2-7 . TRBV19 CASSHGRGSYEQYF TGTGCCAGTAGCCATGGACGGGGCTCCTACGAGCAGTACTTC
TRBD2 TRBJ2-1 . TRBV2 CASSELGLAGNEQFF TGTGCCAGCAGTGAACTCGGACTAGCTGGCAATGAGCAGTTCTTC
. TRBJ2-3 . TRBV6-4 CASSDEQADTQYF TGTGCCAGCAGTGACGAGCAGGCAGATACGCAGTATTTT
TRBD1 TRBJ2-7 . TRBV6-5 CASSSGTGVGEQYF TGTGCCAGCAGTTCCGGGACAGGGGTCGGCGAGCAGTACTTC
. TRBJ2-7 . TRBV2 CASSDDRSAYEQYF TGTGCCAGCAGCGACGACAGGTCGGCTTACGAGCAGTACTTC
TRBD1 TRBJ2-7 . TRBV28 CASSLTTGGYEQYF TGTGCCAGCAGTTTAACGACAGGGGGCTACGAGCAGTACTTC
TRBD2 TRBJ2-1 . TRBV7-9 CASSLVSAGGEQFF TGTGCCAGCAGCTTAGTGAGCGCGGGGGGGGAGCAGTTCTTC
. TRBJ1-2 few TRBV18 CASYPMTGLDYGYTF TGTGCCAGCTACCCCATGACAGGTTTGGACTATGGCTACACCTTC
TRBD2 TRBJ2-3 . TRBV30 CAWSIGLAGGTQYF TGTGCCTGGAGTATCGGACTAGCGGGAGGTACGCAGTATTTT
. TRBJ2-7 once TRBV25-1 CASSEGGWTLYEQYF TGTGCCAGCAGTGAAGGCGGCTGGACACTCTACGAGCAGTACTTC
. TRBJ1-1 . TRBV18 CASSPLTVNTEAFF TGTGCCAGCTCACCACTTACAGTGAACACTGAAGCTTTCTTT
. TRBJ2-7 . TRBV29-1 CSVFSGALSSYEQYF TGCAGCGTCTTTTCGGGAGCCCTCAGCTCCTACGAGCAGTACTTC
TRBD1 TRBJ1-6 . TRBV6-5 CASSTDRATNSPLHF TGTGCCAGCAGTACGGACAGGGCGACCAATTCACCCCTCCACTTT
. TRBJ2-1 . TRBV7-8 CASSSLHRGTSSRDEQFF TGTGCCAGCAGCTCACTGCACCGCGGGACTTCCAGCCGCGATGAGCAGTTCTTC
TRBD1 TRBJ1-2 . TRBV28 CASSLGTAGTNYGYTF TGTGCCAGCAGTTTGGGGACAGCAGGAACAAACTATGGCTACACCTTC
. TRBJ2-1 . TRBV7-9 CASSFFTSKNNEQFF TGTGCCAGCAGCTTTTTTACTAGCAAGAACAATGAGCAGTTCTTC
TRBD1 TRBJ1-5 once TRBV27 CASSSGQGGSQPQHF TGTGCCAGCAGTTCCGGACAGGGCGGGAGTCAGCCCCAGCATTTT